Shown below are 19 T cell receptor beta chains from a single sample sequenced in a study of Ad26.COV2.S vaccination and SARS-CoV-2 variants. Clones were sequenced by immunoSEQ multiplex PCR, and TCRdb holds only the in-frame ones, with some missing. The table has more than 400,000 clones, about nine tenths seen once. Treatment here: some 20 received Ad26.COV2.S at low or high dose, single or two shots; about five received placebo; per-sample allocation not given. The samples date from day 63 after the first vaccine or placebo injection. Source: peripheral blood, taken in a trial of Ad26.COV2.S vaccine versus placebo. The origin of the receptors is a person between 18 and 60 years old who received the Ad26.COV2.S COVID-19 vaccine or a placebo.

CDR3 loop: CASSLGGLGSPLHF. The CDR3 DNA reads TGCGCCAGCAGCTTGGGGGGCCTAGGTTCACCCCTCCACTTT. The V and J genes are TRBV5-1 and TRBJ1-6; possibly TRBD1 for D (5 bases). This CDR3 spans 14 amino acids. The V end lost 0 bases, the J end lost 9 bases, and 10 bases lay between the germline ends. Germline V gives CDR1 SGHRS, CDR2 YFSETQ.

The chain employs TRBV19 and TRBJ2-3; 13 bases agree with TRBD2. V lost 4 bases and J lost 5; bases outside the gene matches: 6. The CDR3 runs to 16 residues. Germline-derived CDR1 and CDR2 are LNHDA and SQIVND (reference sequence). The CDR3 protein is CASSKTSGGRKDTQYF. The CDR3 nucleotides read TGTGCCAGTAGTAAGACTAGCGGGGGGAGGAAAGATACGCAGTATTTT.

The sample holds one count of this clone. The rearrangement links TRBV3-1 (or the pseudogene TRBV3-2) to TRBJ2-1; 11 bases are shared with TRBD2. Germline CDR1 and CDR2: LGHDT and YNNKEL (reference sequence). This CDR3 is 17 amino acids long. V was pared by 3 bases and J by 4 bases, with 8 bases of the junction left unmatched. CDR3 coding DNA: TGTGCCAGCAGCCAGCTTAAGACTAGCGGGGCTTACAATGAGCAGTTCTTC. Protein: CASSQLKTSGAYNEQFF.

The CDR3 reads CASSEPNEQYF. The CDR3 DNA sequence: TGTGCCAGCAGTGAACCAAACGAGCAGTACTTC. V is TRBV2 and J is TRBJ2-7; no definite D call. Germline-derived CDR1 and CDR2 are SNHLY and FYNNEI. The CDR3 is 11 residues long. Trimming shortened V by 2 bases and J by 5 bases, and 4 bases separated the two germline ends.

The V and J genes are TRBV27 and TRBJ1-3; 9 positions agree with TRBD1. This CDR3 has 17 residues. CDR1 and CDR2 from the germline V gene are MNHEY and SMNVEV (reference sequence). V was pared by 1 base and J by 2 bases, with 6 bases of the junction left unmatched. In nucleotides, the CDR3 is TGTGCCAGCAGTTTATTTGGGACAGGGTTTGCTGGAAACACCATATATTTT. Amino acid sequence: CASSLFGTGFAGNTIYF.

The chain employs TRBV2 and TRBJ1-2; TRBD1 agrees at 9 bases. Germline V CDR1 and CDR2: SNHLY, FYNNEI. CDR3 size: 16 residues. Trimming took 6 bases from V and 2 from J; bases not matched to a gene: 10. CDR3 amino acids: CASRDGTGLRNYGYTF. For the CDR3, the DNA is TGTGCCAGCAGGGACGGGACAGGGCTTCGGAACTATGGCTACACCTTC.

The chain employs TRBV27 and TRBJ1-2, with no clear D. This CDR3 has 12 amino acids. Germline CDR1 reads MNHEY; CDR2 reads SMNVEV (reference sequence). V was clipped by 5 bases and J by 7 bases, with 11 bases between them. The CDR3 is CASSTAGGGYTF. As DNA, the CDR3 is TGTGCCAGCAGTACCGCCGGTGGTGGCTACACCTTC.

This chain connects TRBV12-3 or TRBV12-4 to TRBJ1-1; no clear D gene. Deletions cut 3 bases from V and 4 bases from J, with 6 bases between. The CDR3 loop spans 12 amino acids. The CDR3 nucleotides read TGTGCCAGCAGTTTCTTCGGCACTGAAGCTTTCTTT. Protein sequence: CASSFFGTEAFF.

J is TRBJ1-2 and V is TRBV30; unclear D gene. Trimming cost V 3 bases and J 4 bases, with 12 bases left between them. The CDR3 covers 13 residues. Germline lookup yields CDR1 GTSNPN and CDR2 SVGIG (reference sequence). This CDR3 reads CAWRLLGSYGYTF. The CDR3 nucleotides are TGTGCCTGGAGGCTCCTGGGCAGCTATGGCTACACCTTC.

The rearrangement joins TRBV7-8 to TRBJ2-2; D remains unclear. Germline CDR1 SGHVS, CDR2 FQNEAQ. V dropped 3 bases and J dropped 3 bases, with 11 bases sitting between them. The CDR3 contains 15 residues. DNA for the CDR3: TGTGCCAGCAGCTTGCCCTACGGATACACCGGGGAGCTGTTTTTT. It encodes CASSLPYGYTGELFF.

The chain is built from TRBV27 and TRBJ2-6; 8 nucleotides line up with TRBD1. Germline lookup yields CDR1 MNHEY and CDR2 SMNVEV (reference sequence). The CDR3 has 17 amino acids. The junction had 6 bases not matched to a gene; V was cut back by 2 bases and J by 3 bases. The CDR3 loop is CASSLGVRGLGANVLTF. The DNA of the CDR3 is TGTGCCAGCAGTTTAGGGGTCAGGGGGCTTGGGGCCAACGTCCTGACTTTC.

This clone has just a few counts. V gene TRBV2 combines with J gene TRBJ1-1; unclear D gene. V was trimmed by 4 bases and J by 8 bases, leaving 17 bases between them. This CDR3 has 14 residues. CDR1 is SNHLY and CDR2 is FYNNEI in the germline V gene. The CDR3 spells CASSGPGSRPEAFF. Here the CDR3 DNA reads TGTGCCAGCAGTGGCCCTGGCAGTCGCCCAGAAGCTTTCTTT.

The CDR3 spells CASRAPGTGGSGYGYTF. CDR3 nucleotide sequence: TGTGCCAGCAGAGCCCCCGGGACAGGGGGAAGTGGGTATGGCTACACCTTC. The chain uses TRBV5-6 and TRBJ1-2; 11 positions match TRBD1. There are 17 residues in the CDR3. From germline, CDR1 is SGHDT and CDR2 YYEEEE. V shed 5 bases, J shed 5 bases, and the junction held 14 bases outside the gene matches.

The chain links TRBV5-1 to TRBJ2-4; D uncertain. This CDR3 region has 14 residues. Germline CDR1 and CDR2: SGHRS and YFSETQ. V gave up 2 bases and J gave up 0 bases, with 6 bases separating them. This CDR3 is CASSLGEAKNIQYF. CDR3 in DNA: TGCGCCAGCAGCTTAGGAGAAGCCAAAAACATTCAGTACTTC. Full variable domain (missing parts from reference TRBV5-1 and TRBJ2-4): KAGVTQTPRYLIKTRGQQVTLSCSPISGHRSVSWYQQTPGQGLQFLFEYFSETQRNKGNFPGRFSGRQFSNSRSEMNVSTLELGDSALYLCASSLGEAKNIQYFGAGTRLSVL.

This rearrangement joins TRBV4-2 to TRBJ2-1; TRBD2 matches 7 bases. The CDR3 is made up of 15 amino acids. V lost 1 base, J lost 8 bases, and 8 bases stayed unmatched. Germline CDR1 LGHNA, CDR2 YNFKEQ. The CDR3 is CASSQVPAGLDEQFF. The CDR3 DNA follows: TGTGCCAGCAGCCAAGTCCCAGCGGGGCTGGATGAGCAGTTCTTC.

The V call is TRBV7-9, the J call TRBJ1-4; perhaps TRBD1 as D (5 bases). CDR3 length equals 15 residues. V was clipped by 1 base and J by 7 bases, with 13 bases between them. The germline V gene encodes CDR1 SEHNR and CDR2 FQNEAQ (reference sequence). CDR3 loop: CASSLEAGTGEKLFF. CDR3 DNA: TGTGCCAGCAGCTTAGAAGCAGGGACGGGTGAAAAACTGTTTTTT.

This chain links TRBV11-2 with TRBJ2-2; D unclear. The ends were cut back, 8 bases at V and 0 bases at J, with 7 bases in the middle. The germline V gene encodes CDR1 SGHAT and CDR2 FQNNGV. This CDR3 has 13 amino acids. The CDR3 DNA reads TGTGCCAGCCGCCCCCCGAACACCGGGGAGCTGTTTTTT. This translates into CASRPPNTGELFF. Full variable domain (missing parts from reference TRBV11-2 and TRBJ2-2): EAGVAQSPRYKIIEKRQSVAFWCNPISGHATLYWYQQILGQGPKLLIQFQNNGVVDDSQLPKDRFSAERLKGVDSTLKIQPAKLEDSAVYLCASRPPNTGELFFGEGSRLTVL.

This chain joins TRBV7-6 and TRBJ2-3; TRBD1 matches 9 bases. Germline CDR1 reads SGHVS; CDR2 reads FNYEAQ. Trimming took 1 base from V and 4 from J; bases not matched to a gene: 9. The length of the CDR3 is 17 residues. CDR3 in amino acids: CASSLEGTGFRPDTQYF. The CDR3 coding sequence is TGTGCCAGCAGCTTAGAGGGGACAGGGTTTCGCCCAGATACGCAGTATTTT.

The chain combines TRBV10-2 with TRBJ2-1, with a tentative D call TRBD1 (6 bases). V gave up 8 bases and J gave up 3 bases, with 17 bases separating them. The CDR3 consists of 15 residues. Germline CDR1 is WSHSY and CDR2 is SAAADI. CDR3 sequence reads: CASRPRQVYYNEQFF. CDR3 DNA sequence: TGCGCCAGCCGACCCCGACAGGTATACTACAATGAGCAGTTCTTC.